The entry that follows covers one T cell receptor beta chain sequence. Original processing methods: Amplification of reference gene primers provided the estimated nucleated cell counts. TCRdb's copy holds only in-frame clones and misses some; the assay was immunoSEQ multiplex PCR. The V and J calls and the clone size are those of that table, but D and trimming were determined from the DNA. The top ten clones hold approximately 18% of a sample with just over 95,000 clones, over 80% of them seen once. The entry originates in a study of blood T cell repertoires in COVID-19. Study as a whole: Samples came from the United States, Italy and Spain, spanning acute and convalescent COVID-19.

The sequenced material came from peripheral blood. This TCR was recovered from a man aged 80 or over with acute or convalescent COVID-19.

The CDR3 here is CASSPQGNDQPQHF. The CDR3 coding sequence is TGTGCCAGCTCACCACAGGGGAACGATCAGCCCCAGCATTTT. This chain connects TRBV18 to TRBJ1-5; a possible D gene is TRBD1 (5 bases). Trimming removed 1 base from V and 5 bases from J, with 9 bases in between. Germline lookup yields CDR1 KGHSH and CDR2 LQKENI. This CDR3 is built from 14 residues.